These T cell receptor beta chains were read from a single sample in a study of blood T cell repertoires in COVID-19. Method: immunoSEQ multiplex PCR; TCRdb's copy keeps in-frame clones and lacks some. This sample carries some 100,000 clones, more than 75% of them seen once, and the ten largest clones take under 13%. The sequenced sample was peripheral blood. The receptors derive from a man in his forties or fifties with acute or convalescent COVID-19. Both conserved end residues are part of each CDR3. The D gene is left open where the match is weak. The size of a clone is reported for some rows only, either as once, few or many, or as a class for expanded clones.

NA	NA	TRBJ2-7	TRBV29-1	CSVEAPTGYEQYF	TGCAGCGTTGAAGCCCCCACAGGCTACGAGCAGTACTTC
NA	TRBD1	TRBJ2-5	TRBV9	CASSLAGGQGWETQYF	TGTGCCAGCAGCCTGGCCGGAGGACAGGGTTGGGAGACCCAGTACTTC
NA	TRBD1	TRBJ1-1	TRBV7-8	CASSLTGGSEAFF	TGTGCCAGCAGCTTAACAGGGGGCTCTGAAGCTTTCTTT
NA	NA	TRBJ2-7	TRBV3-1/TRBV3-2	CASSQAAYEQYF	TGTGCCAGCAGCCAAGCCGCCTACGAGCAGTACTTC
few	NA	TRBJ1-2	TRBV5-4	CASSLVGNYGYTF	TGTGCCAGCAGCTTGGTCGGGAACTATGGCTACACCTTC
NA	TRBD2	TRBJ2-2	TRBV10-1	CASSPGLQTGELFF	TGCGCCAGCAGCCCGGGACTACAAACCGGGGAGCTGTTTTTT
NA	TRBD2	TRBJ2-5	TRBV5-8	CASRPGSGSGRAQETQYF	TGTGCCAGCAGACCCGGTAGCGGGAGCGGGAGGGCCCAAGAGACCCAGTACTTC
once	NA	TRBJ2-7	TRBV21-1	CASSTPRTNPYEQYF	TGTGCCAGCAGCACCCCGCGGACAAATCCCTACGAGCAGTACTTC
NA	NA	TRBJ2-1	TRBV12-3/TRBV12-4	CASTRSGRREQFF	TGTGCCAGCACCCGTTCCGGGAGACGTGAGCAGTTCTTC
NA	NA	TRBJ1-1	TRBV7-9	CASSLVQGSATEAFF	TGTGCCAGCAGCTTAGTCCAGGGTTCCGCCACTGAAGCTTTCTTT
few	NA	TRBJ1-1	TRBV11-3	CASSLVGAPEAFF	TGTGCCAGCAGCTTAGTGGGAGCACCTGAAGCTTTCTTT
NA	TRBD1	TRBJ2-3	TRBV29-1	CSVGGQGRNYTDTQYF	TGCAGCGTTGGGGGACAGGGGCGAAATTACACAGATACGCAGTATTTT
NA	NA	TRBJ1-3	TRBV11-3	CASSLTTINTIYF	TGTGCCAGCAGCTTAACAACTATAAACACCATATATTTT
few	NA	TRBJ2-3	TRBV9	CASSVELGRGMADTQYF	TGTGCCAGCAGCGTAGAGTTGGGGAGAGGAATGGCAGATACGCAGTATTTT
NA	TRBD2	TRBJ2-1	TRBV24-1	CATSDAGGLGHNEQFF	TGTGCCACCAGTGATGCGGGGGGCCTGGGGCACAATGAGCAGTTCTTC
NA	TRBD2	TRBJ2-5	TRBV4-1	CASSQRIAGQETQYF	TGCGCCAGCAGCCAGAGGATAGCGGGGCAAGAGACCCAGTACTTC
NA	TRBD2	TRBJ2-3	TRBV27	CASRVLAGAGTDTQYF	TGTGCCAGCAGGGTTCTAGCGGGAGCTGGCACAGATACGCAGTATTTT